The sequence of this TCR beta chain was determined in a study of T cell responses to AZD1222 COVID-19 vaccine. Study-level information: Whether given at about 4 or about 12 weeks, second doses were pooled. Overall study results and limits: Increases in Spike-specific TCR breadth and depth were seen after two AZD1222 doses. Females made up more of the donors, who were largely white British, and clonal diversity may have come out too low. Close to half of spike-specific TCRs reportedly recognize unmutated variant regions.

This CDR3 spans 12 amino acids. Germline V lookup: CDR1 SQVTM, CDR2 ANQGSEA. Sequencing used immunoSEQ multiplex PCR; TCRdb keeps in-frame clones, though not all of them. Of 100,000 to 150,000 clones in the sample, over 75% are singletons; the top ten hold about 9.4%. This clone has more than one count but fewer than ten. Its target is unknown. The receptor comes from an adult in good health. This rearrangement joins TRBV29-1 to TRBJ1-1, with unresolved D. The material sequenced was peripheral blood, taken on day 0 of AZD1222 vaccination. The CDR3 region is CSGTHPNTEAFF. DNA for the CDR3: TGCAGTGGTACTCACCCCAACACTGAAGCTTTCTTT.